The 21 T cell receptor beta chains given below trace back to one sample, sequenced in a study of high-grade serous ovarian cancer treatment subgroups. Tumor samples were obtained before definitive surgery or chemotherapy. Clones were sequenced by immunoSEQ multiplex PCR, and TCRdb holds only the in-frame ones, with some missing. The sample holds about 39,000 clones, about 80% seen once. The specimen sequenced was tumor tissue. These receptors all come from a human donor with high-grade serous ovarian cancer.

The chain recombines TRBV9 with TRBJ1-2; possibly TRBD1 for D (6 bases). Trimming pared 1 base from V and 8 bases from J, leaving 18 bases between. The CDR3 runs 15 residues. Germline V gene data show CDR1 as SGDLS and CDR2 as YYNGEE. The CDR3 DNA sequence: TGTGCCAGCAGCGTATCGGGTCGGGGGCGTTTAGGCTACACCTTC. It translates to CASSVSGRGRLGYTF.

The chain links TRBV4-3 to TRBJ2-2; D remains unclear. The CDR3 is made up of 14 amino acids. The V gene's germline CDR1 is LGHNA and CDR2 YSLEER. V was pared by 3 bases and J by 3 bases, with 8 bases between. As DNA, the CDR3 is TGCGCCAGCAGCCACACGGTTGACACCGGGGAGCTGTTTTTT. Amino acids: CASSHTVDTGELFF.

J is TRBJ2-5 and V is TRBV5-6; no firm D call. The CDR3 consists of 15 residues. Germline V CDR1 and CDR2: SGHDT, YYEEEE. V was cut by 0 bases and J by 2 bases, with 11 bases left in between. Here the CDR3 reads CASSLGRLGQETQYF. The CDR3 DNA is TGTGCCAGCAGCTTGGGGAGACTCGGGCAAGAGACCCAGTACTTC.

J is TRBJ1-1 and V is TRBV7-2; D is unclear. The ends were cut back, 1 base at V and 6 bases at J, with 9 bases in the middle. The length of the CDR3 is 13 residues. CDR1 is SGHTA, CDR2 FQGNSA, per germline. The CDR3 here is CASSLVLRAEAFF. The CDR3, as DNA: TGTGCCAGCAGCTTAGTGCTAAGGGCTGAAGCTTTCTTT.

This clone rates as medium-sized. V gene TRBV7-3 combines with J gene TRBJ1-1; D uncertain. V dropped 0 bases and J dropped 1 base, with 3 bases sitting between them. The germline V gene encodes CDR1 SGHTA and CDR2 FQGTGA. The CDR3 contains 13 residues. The CDR3 region is CASSLTRNTEAFF. DNA of the CDR3: TGTGCCAGCAGCTTAACGCGGAACACTGAAGCTTTCTTT.

This clone was detected only once. The V and J genes are TRBV25-1 and TRBJ1-5; TRBD1 matches 7 bases. This CDR3 contains 14 residues. The germline CDR1 and CDR2 sequences are MGHDK and SYGVNS. The junction had 4 bases not matched to a gene; V was cut back by 6 bases and J by 2 bases. CDR3 coding DNA: TGTGCCAGCAGGGCAGGGGGGGGCAATCAGCCCCAGCATTTT. Translating it yields CASRAGGGNQPQHF.

V is TRBV30 and J is TRBJ2-1; D unclear. The CDR3 spans 15 residues. Deletions cut 2 bases from V and 6 bases from J, with 17 bases between. Germline CDR1 is GTSNPN and CDR2 is SVGIG (reference sequence). CDR3 sequence: CAWSPKGGVSNEQFF. In nucleotides, the CDR3 is TGTGCCTGGAGTCCCAAGGGCGGAGTGAGCAATGAGCAGTTCTTC.

V usage is TRBV21-1 and J usage is TRBJ2-7; TRBD2, as called in the table, went unchecked against the DNA. TRBV21-1 is termed a pseudogene. The CDR3 runs 18 residues. CDR3 coding DNA: TGTGCCAGCAGCAAAGTCGGTAGCGGGAGGGCCGGGGCCTACGAGCAGTACTTC. It specifies CASSKVGSGRAGAYEQYF.

This sequence joins TRBV27 and TRBJ2-1; 7 bases map to TRBD2. The CDR3 is 16 residues long. Germline V gene sequence: CDR1 MNHEY, CDR2 SMNVEV (reference sequence). With V trimmed by 3 bases and J by 4 bases, 9 bases remained unmatched. The CDR3 DNA reads as TGTGCCAGCAGTTTGGGGGGGGGACTCTCGTACAATGAGCAGTTCTTC. It translates to CASSLGGGLSYNEQFF.

This clone was seen once. The gene calls are TRBV29-1 and TRBJ1-2; 9 nucleotides align to TRBD1. There are 13 residues in the CDR3. V shed 6 bases, J shed 6 bases, and the junction held 8 bases outside the gene matches. CDR1 and CDR2 from the germline V gene are SQVTM and ANQGSEA. The CDR3 sequence: CSVAPGQGNGYTF. In nucleotides, the CDR3 is TGCAGCGTCGCACCGGGACAGGGTAATGGCTACACCTTC.

The gene calls are TRBV7-2 and TRBJ2-1; 15 bases are shared with TRBD2. CDR1 is SGHTA and CDR2 is FQGNSA in the germline V gene. V was pared by 5 bases and J by 6 bases, with 11 bases of the junction left unmatched. This CDR3 has 18 amino acids. CDR3 sequence reads: CASSARTSGRAGANEQFF. DNA of the CDR3: TGTGCCAGCAGCGCGCGGACTAGCGGGAGGGCCGGGGCCAATGAGCAGTTCTTC.

The rearrangement joins TRBV30 to TRBJ1-5; D unresolved. Germline lookup yields CDR1 GTSNPN and CDR2 SVGIG (reference sequence). This CDR3 region has 15 residues. Deletions cut 1 base from V and 3 bases from J, with 13 bases between. CDR3 in amino acids: CAWSAPSAVNQPQHF. Here the CDR3 DNA reads TGTGCCTGGAGTGCTCCTTCCGCGGTCAATCAGCCCCAGCATTTT.

The CDR3 protein is CASSTGTAYNEQFF. DNA of the CDR3: TGTGCCAGTAGTACCGGGACAGCCTACAATGAGCAGTTCTTC. This chain links TRBV19 with TRBJ2-1; TRBD1 matches at 7 bases. Germline V gene data show CDR1 as LNHDA and CDR2 as SQIVND (reference sequence). Germline trimming cut 4 bases from V and 2 bases from J; bases unmatched to any gene: 2. The CDR3 covers 14 residues.

The chain uses TRBV6-5 and TRBJ2-2; 11 positions agree with TRBD2. The CDR3 has 14 amino acids. CDR1 MNHEY and CDR2 SVGAGI come from the germline V gene. The V segment lost 5 bases and the J segment 7 bases; nucleotides outside the gene matches: 3. The CDR3 loop reads CASSLAGGVGELFF. CDR3 nucleotide sequence: TGTGCCAGCAGTCTAGCGGGAGGAGTCGGGGAGCTGTTTTTT.

This clone appeared a few times. This chain uses TRBV27 with TRBJ2-7, with 7 bases identical to TRBD2. V was clipped by 3 bases and J by 6 bases; unmatched bases: 14. This CDR3 spans 16 amino acids. Germline V gene sequence: CDR1 MNHEY, CDR2 SMNVEV (reference sequence). The CDR3 region has the DNA TGTGCCAGCAGTTTCCGTGGTGGCGGGGGAAAAGGCGAGCAGTACTTC. It yields the protein CASSFRGGGGKGEQYF.

The chain couples TRBV27 to TRBJ2-1; the D gene could be TRBD1 or TRBD2 (5 bases each). CDR1 is MNHEY and CDR2 is SMNVEV in the germline V gene (reference sequence). Trimming removed 3 bases from V and 6 bases from J, with 15 bases in between. The CDR3 has 15 residues. CDR3 in amino acids: CASSFPSRGVNEQFF. The CDR3 DNA is TGTGCCAGCAGTTTCCCATCCCGGGGCGTCAATGAGCAGTTCTTC.

The V and J genes are TRBV5-1 and TRBJ1-2, with D maybe TRBD1 (5 bases). Trimming shortened V by 6 bases and J by 1 base, and 13 bases separated the two germline ends. CDR1 and CDR2 from the germline V gene are SGHRS and YFSETQ. The CDR3 length is 14 residues. CDR3 nucleotides: TGCGCCAGCACCCCCGGGGCAGTTAACTATGGCTACACCTTC. Its translation: CASTPGAVNYGYTF. Drawing the rest from reference TRBV5-1 and TRBJ1-2, the complete variable domain is KAGVTQTPRYLIKTRGQQVTLSCSPISGHRSVSWYQQTPGQGLQFLFEYFSETQRNKGNFPGRFSGRQFSNSRSEMNVSTLELGDSALYLCASTPGAVNYGYTFGSGTRLTVV.

This rearrangement joins TRBV7-2 to TRBJ2-3; 8 nucleotides align to TRBD2. This CDR3 is built from 15 residues. Trimming took 2 bases from V and 6 from J; bases not matched to a gene: 7. Per the germline V gene, CDR1 is SGHTA and CDR2 is FQGNSA. CDR3 nucleotide sequence: TGTGCCAGCAGCTTAATCGGTGGCGGGGGGGATACGCAGTATTTT. Amino acid sequence: CASSLIGGGGDTQYF.

The rearrangement joins TRBV2 to TRBJ2-7; TRBD1 agrees at 9 bases. V was pared by 6 bases and J by 2 bases, with 8 bases of the junction left unmatched. Germline V gene data show CDR1 as SNHLY and CDR2 as FYNNEI. This CDR3 has 15 amino acids. CDR3 amino acids: CASRDPRQGAYEQYF. The CDR3 DNA follows: TGTGCCAGCAGGGACCCCCGACAGGGGGCCTACGAGCAGTACTTC.

The rearrangement joins TRBV15 to TRBJ2-2; perhaps TRBD2 as D (7 bases). The CDR3 totals 13 residues. Germline V gives CDR1 LNHNV, CDR2 YYDKDF (reference sequence). With 10 bases removed from V and 4 bases from J, the gap between germline ends came to 13 bases. CDR3 amino acids: CAMSGGRTGELFF. DNA for the CDR3: TGTGCCATGTCGGGGGGCCGCACCGGGGAGCTGTTTTTT.

The gene calls are TRBV28 and TRBJ2-5; D is perhaps TRBD1 or TRBD2 (5 bases each). The CDR3 spans 15 residues. V was trimmed by 6 bases and J by 2 bases, leaving 16 bases between them. In germline, CDR1 is MDHEN, CDR2 SYDVKM. The CDR3 DNA reads TGTGCCAGCAGCCCTACCGGGACGGCTCAAGAGACCCAGTACTTC. It specifies CASSPTGTAQETQYF.